This T cell receptor beta chain appears in the sequencing data of a study of T cells in tumors after PD-1 blockade. Study outcomes and limitations: Roughly 40% of tumor TCR clonotypes were also found in blood.

Germline V lookup: CDR1 LGHNT, CDR2 FRNRAP. V gave up 5 bases and J gave up 8 bases; unmatched junction bases: 13. The length of the CDR3 is 17 residues. Notes on this clone: Its antigen is unknown.

Sequencing was performed with immunoSEQ multiplex PCR; in TCRdb, only in-frame clones are kept and a portion is missing. The sample holds around 50,000 clones, 79% seen once. Sequenced here: PBMCs, sampled before anti-PD-1 treatment. The TCR was taken from a human donor with basal cell carcinoma. The chain has TRBV12-5 and TRBJ2-1; the match to TRBD1 covers 12 bases. The CDR3 DNA sequence: TGTGCTAGTGGTGCTGCGTTAGGGACAGGGGGCTTGGATGAGCAGTTCTTC. Translating gives CASGAALGTGGLDEQFF.